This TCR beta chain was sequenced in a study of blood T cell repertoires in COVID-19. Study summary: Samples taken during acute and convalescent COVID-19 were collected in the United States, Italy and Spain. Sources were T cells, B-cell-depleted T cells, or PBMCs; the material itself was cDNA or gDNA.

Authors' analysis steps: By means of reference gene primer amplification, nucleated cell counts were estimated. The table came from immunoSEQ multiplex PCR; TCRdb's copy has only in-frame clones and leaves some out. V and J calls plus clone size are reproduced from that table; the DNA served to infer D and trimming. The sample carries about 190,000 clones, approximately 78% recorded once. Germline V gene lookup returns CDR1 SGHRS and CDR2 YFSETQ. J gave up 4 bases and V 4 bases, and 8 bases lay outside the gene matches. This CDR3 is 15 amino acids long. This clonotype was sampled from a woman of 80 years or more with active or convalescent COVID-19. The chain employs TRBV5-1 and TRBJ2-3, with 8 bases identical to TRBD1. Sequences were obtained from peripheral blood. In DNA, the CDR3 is TGCGCCAGCAGCCGCGACGGACAGGGCTCAGATACGCAGTATTTT. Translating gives CASSRDGQGSDTQYF.